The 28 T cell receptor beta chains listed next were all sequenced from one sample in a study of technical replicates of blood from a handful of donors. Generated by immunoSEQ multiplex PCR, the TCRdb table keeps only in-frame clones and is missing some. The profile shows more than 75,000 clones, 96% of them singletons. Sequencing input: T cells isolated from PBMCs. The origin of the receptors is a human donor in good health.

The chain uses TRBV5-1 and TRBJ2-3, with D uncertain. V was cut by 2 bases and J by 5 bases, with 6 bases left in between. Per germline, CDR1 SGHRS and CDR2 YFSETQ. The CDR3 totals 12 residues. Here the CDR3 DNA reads TGCGCCAGCAGCTTTACGGGAGATACGCAGTATTTT. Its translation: CASSFTGDTQYF.

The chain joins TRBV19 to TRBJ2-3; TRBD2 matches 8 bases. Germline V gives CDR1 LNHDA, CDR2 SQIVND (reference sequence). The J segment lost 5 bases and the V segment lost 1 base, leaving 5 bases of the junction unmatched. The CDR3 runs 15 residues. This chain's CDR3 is CASSIGAGGGDTQYF. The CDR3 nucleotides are TGTGCCAGTAGTATAGGGGCGGGAGGCGGAGATACGCAGTATTTT.

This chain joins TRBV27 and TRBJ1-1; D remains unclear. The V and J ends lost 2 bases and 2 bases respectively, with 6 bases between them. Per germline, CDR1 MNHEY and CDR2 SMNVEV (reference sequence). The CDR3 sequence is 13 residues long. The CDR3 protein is CASSLALNTEAFF. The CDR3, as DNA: TGTGCCAGCAGTTTAGCCCTAAACACTGAAGCTTTCTTT.

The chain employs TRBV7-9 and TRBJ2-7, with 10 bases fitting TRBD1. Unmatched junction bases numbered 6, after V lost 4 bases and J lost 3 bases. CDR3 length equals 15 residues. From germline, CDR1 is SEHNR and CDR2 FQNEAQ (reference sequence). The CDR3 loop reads CASSYTGTGVYEQYF. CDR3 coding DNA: TGTGCCAGCAGCTACACCGGGACAGGGGTCTACGAGCAGTACTTC.

The CDR3 DNA reads TGTGCCAGCAGTTTGCCCCTCGGTAACGAGCAGTACTTC. This gives the protein CASSLPLGNEQYF. V gene TRBV28 combines with J gene TRBJ2-7; D gene ambiguous. V was pared by 3 bases and J by 5 bases, with 11 bases between. Germline V gene lookup returns CDR1 MDHEN and CDR2 SYDVKM. The CDR3 contains 13 residues.

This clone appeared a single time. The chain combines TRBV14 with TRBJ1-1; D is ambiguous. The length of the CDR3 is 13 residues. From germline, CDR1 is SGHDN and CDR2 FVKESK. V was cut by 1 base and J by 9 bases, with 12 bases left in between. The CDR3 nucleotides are TGTGCCAGCAGCCAAGTCGATCACTTCAAAGCTTTCTTT. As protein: CASSQVDHFKAFF.

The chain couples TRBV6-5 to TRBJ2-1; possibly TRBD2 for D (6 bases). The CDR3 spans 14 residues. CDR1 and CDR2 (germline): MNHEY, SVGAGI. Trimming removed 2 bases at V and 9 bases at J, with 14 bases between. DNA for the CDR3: TGTGCCAGCAGTTACCTCCCGATCGGGGGTGAGCAGTTCTTC. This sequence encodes CASSYLPIGGEQFF.

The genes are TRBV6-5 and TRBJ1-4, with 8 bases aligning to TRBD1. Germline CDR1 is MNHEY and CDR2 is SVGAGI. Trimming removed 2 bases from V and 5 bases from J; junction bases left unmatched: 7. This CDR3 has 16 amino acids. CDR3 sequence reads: CASSYARTGKNEKLFF. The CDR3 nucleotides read TGTGCCAGCAGTTACGCCCGGACAGGGAAAAATGAAAAACTGTTTTTT.

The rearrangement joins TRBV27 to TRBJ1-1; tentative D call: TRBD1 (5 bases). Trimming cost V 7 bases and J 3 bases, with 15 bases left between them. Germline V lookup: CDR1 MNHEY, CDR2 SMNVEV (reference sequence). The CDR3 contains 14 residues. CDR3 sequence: CASMGGYGYTEAFF. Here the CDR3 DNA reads TGTGCCAGCATGGGGGGGTATGGGTACACTGAAGCTTTCTTT.

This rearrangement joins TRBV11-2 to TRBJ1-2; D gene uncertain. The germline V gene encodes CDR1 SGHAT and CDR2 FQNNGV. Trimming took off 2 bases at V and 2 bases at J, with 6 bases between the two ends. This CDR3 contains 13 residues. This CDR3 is CASSLSTNYGYTF. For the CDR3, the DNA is TGTGCCAGCAGCTTAAGCACCAACTATGGCTACACCTTC.

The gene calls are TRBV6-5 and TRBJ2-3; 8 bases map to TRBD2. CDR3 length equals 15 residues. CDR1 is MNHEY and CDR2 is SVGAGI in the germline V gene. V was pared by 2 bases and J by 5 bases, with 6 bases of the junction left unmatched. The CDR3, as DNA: TGTGCCAGCAGTTACGAGCGGGAGTTCATAGATACGCAGTATTTT. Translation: CASSYEREFIDTQYF.

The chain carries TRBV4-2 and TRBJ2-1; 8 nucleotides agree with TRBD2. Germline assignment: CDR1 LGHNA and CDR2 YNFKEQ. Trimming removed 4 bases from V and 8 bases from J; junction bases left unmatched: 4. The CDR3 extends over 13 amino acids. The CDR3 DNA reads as TGTGCCAGCAGCCTTGGGACTAGTCATGAGCAGTTCTTC. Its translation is CASSLGTSHEQFF.

This CDR3 is CASSRDYYQPQHF. CDR3 coding DNA: TGTGCCAGCAGCCGGGACTACTATCAGCCCCAGCATTTT. The V gene is TRBV28, the J gene TRBJ1-5, with D possibly being TRBD1 (5 bases). The CDR3 spans 13 residues. Trimming took 6 bases from V and 5 from J, leaving 11 bases between them. Germline assignment: CDR1 MDHEN and CDR2 SYDVKM.

The CDR3 DNA sequence: TGTGCCAGCAGCCATACCGGACAGGCTGGAAACACCATATATTTT. Its translation: CASSHTGQAGNTIYF. V usage is TRBV7-3 and J usage is TRBJ1-3; the match to TRBD1 covers 7 bases. The junction had 6 bases not matched to a gene; V was cut back by 5 bases and J by 2 bases. There are 15 residues in the CDR3. CDR1 is SGHTA, CDR2 FQGTGA, per germline.

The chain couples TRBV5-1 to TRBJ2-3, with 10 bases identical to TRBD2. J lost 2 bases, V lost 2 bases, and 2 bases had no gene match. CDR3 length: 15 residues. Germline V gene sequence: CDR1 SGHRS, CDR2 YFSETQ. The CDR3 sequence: CASSLAGGYTDTQYF. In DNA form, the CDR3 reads TGCGCCAGCAGCTTAGCGGGAGGGTACACAGATACGCAGTATTTT.

CDR3 nucleotides: TGTGCCAGTAGTATAGTAAAGACTGTCTCCTACAATGAGCAGTTCTTC. Protein product: CASSIVKTVSYNEQFF. This chain uses TRBV19 with TRBJ2-1; D is unresolved. This CDR3 has 16 amino acids. Germline V CDR1 and CDR2: LNHDA, SQIVND (reference sequence). The V end lost 1 base, the J end lost 0 bases, and 10 bases lay between the germline ends.

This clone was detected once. Here the CDR3 reads CASSLRITATLEDTQYF. Here the CDR3 DNA reads TGTGCCAGCAGTTTAAGAATCACAGCAACCCTTGAGGATACGCAGTATTTT. The V gene is TRBV27, the J gene TRBJ2-3; no firm D call. The CDR3 runs to 17 residues. The germline V and J ends were trimmed by 2 bases and 6 bases, with 21 bases remaining between them. Germline values: CDR1 MNHEY, CDR2 SMNVEV (reference sequence).

Here the CDR3 reads CASSLYRGNKQKLFF. The CDR3 nucleotides are TGTGCCAGCAGCCTCTACAGGGGTAATAAGCAAAAACTGTTTTTT. The rearrangement links TRBV13 to TRBJ1-4; TRBD1 agrees at 7 bases. This CDR3 comprises 15 residues. The ends lost 5 bases at V and 9 bases at J; junction bases unmatched: 12. Germline V gene data show CDR1 as PRHDT and CDR2 as FYEKMQ (reference sequence).

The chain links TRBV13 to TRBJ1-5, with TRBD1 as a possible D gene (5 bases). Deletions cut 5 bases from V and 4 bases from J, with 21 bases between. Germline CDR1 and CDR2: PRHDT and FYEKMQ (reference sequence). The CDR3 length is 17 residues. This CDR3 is CASSQSGQGLENQPQHF. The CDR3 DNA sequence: TGTGCCAGCAGCCAATCGGGGCAGGGACTGGAGAATCAGCCCCAGCATTTT.

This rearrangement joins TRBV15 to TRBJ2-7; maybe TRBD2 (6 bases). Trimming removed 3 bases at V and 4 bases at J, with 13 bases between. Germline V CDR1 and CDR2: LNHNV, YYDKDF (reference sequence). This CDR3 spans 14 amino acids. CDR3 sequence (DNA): TGTGCCACCAGCAGCTGGGACTCTGAATACGAGCAGTACTTC. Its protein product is CATSSWDSEYEQYF.

In DNA form, the CDR3 reads TGTGCCAGCAGTGCAGGTCCGTCCCTCGCCTACGAGCAGTACTTC. This gives the protein CASSAGPSLAYEQYF. V usage is TRBV2 and J usage is TRBJ2-7; unclear D gene. The V and J ends lost 4 bases and 2 bases respectively, with 15 bases between them. Germline V lookup: CDR1 SNHLY, CDR2 FYNNEI. This CDR3 is 15 amino acids long.

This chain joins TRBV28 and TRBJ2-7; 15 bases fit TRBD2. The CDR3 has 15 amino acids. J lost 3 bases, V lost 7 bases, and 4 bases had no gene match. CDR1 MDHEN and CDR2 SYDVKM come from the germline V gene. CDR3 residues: CASKEGLAGGYEQYF. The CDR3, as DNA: TGTGCCAGCAAAGAGGGACTAGCGGGAGGCTACGAGCAGTACTTC.

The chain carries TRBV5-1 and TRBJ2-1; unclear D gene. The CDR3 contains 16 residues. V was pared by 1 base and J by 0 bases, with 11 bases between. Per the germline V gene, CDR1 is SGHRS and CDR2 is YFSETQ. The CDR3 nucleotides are TGCGCCAGCAGCTTGCCCCCTTTGAGCTCCTACAATGAGCAGTTCTTC. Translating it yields CASSLPPLSSYNEQFF.

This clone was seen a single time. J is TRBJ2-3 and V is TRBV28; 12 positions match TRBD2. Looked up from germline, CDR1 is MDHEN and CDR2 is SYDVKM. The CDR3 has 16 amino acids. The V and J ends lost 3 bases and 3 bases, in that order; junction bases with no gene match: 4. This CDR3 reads CASSLTGTSGTDTQYF. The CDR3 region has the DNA TGTGCCAGCAGTTTGACCGGGACTAGCGGGACAGATACGCAGTATTTT.

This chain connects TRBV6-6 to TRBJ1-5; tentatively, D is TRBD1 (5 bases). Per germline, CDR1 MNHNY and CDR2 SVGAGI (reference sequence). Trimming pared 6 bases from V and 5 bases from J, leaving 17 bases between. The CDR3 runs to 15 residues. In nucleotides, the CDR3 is TGTGCCAGCAGCCCCCGTGACAGAATCTATCAGCCCCAGCATTTT. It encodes CASSPRDRIYQPQHF.

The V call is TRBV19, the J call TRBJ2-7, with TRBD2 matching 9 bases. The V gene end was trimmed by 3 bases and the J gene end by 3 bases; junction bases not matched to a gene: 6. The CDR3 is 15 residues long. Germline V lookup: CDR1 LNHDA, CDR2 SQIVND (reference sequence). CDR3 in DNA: TGTGCCAGTAGTATGGGGGGTAGCGGGAGCTACGAGCAGTACTTC. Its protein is CASSMGGSGSYEQYF.

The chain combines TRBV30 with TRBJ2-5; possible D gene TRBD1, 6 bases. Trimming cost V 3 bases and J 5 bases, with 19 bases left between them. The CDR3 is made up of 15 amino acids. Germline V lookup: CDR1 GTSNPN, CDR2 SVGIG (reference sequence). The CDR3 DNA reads TGTGCCTGGAGCCTCCGGGACACCCGACGGGAGACCCAGTACTTC. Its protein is CAWSLRDTRRETQYF.

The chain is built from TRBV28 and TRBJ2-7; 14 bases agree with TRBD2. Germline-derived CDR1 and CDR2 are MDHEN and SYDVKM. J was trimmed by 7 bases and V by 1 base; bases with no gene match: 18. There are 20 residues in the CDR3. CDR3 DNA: TGTGCCAGCAGTTTATATCCCGGGACTAGCGGGAGAGGGCCTGTTTTTGAGCAGTACTTC. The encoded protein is CASSLYPGTSGRGPVFEQYF. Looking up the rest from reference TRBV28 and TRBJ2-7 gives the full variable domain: DVKVTQSSRYLVKRTGEKVFLECVQDMDHENMFWYRQDPGLGLRLIYFSYDVKMKEKGDIPEGYSVSREKKERFSLILESASTNQTSMYLCASSLYPGTSGRGPVFEQYFGPGTRLTVT.